The sample holds one count of the clone carrying this T cell receptor (beta chain). The target antigen is unknown. The data originate from a study of T cell responses to AZD1222 COVID-19 vaccine. The study, taken as a whole, reports: Clonal diversity was possibly underestimated, and white British individuals and females predominated among donors. At 160-218 and 743-854, vaccine-associated CD4 TCRs were dominant, and they spanned spike. The reported proportion of spike-specific TCRs targeting unmutated variant regions was nearly half. Repertoires in all cases were sampled only once the peak T cell response had passed.

Using immunoSEQ multiplex PCR, the repertoire was profiled, and TCRdb retains in-frame clones only, with some absent. The sample carries around 100,000 clones, around 89% recorded once. The sample here was peripheral blood, taken on day 0 of AZD1222 vaccination. This receptor was obtained from an adult in good health.

Here the CDR3 DNA reads TGCGCCAGCAGTCGCGGGATATCCTACAATGAGCAGTTCTTC. Translating it yields CASSRGISYNEQFF. The genes are TRBV4-3 and TRBJ2-1, with a weak D call TRBD2 (6 bases). Germline CDR1 is LGHNA and CDR2 is YSLEER. V was shortened by 6 bases and J by 1 base, with 10 bases between the two germline ends. CDR3 length: 14 amino acids.